This TCR beta chain was identified in a study of cytomegalovirus exposure and HLA in healthy donors. The PCR used 60 Vbeta and 13 Jbeta primers. The method was immunoSEQ multiplex PCR; TCRdb's version includes in-frame clones alone and lacks a portion of them. The sample has 100,000 to 150,000 clones; 80% are singletons. CDR1 and CDR2 from the germline V gene are SEHNR and FQNEAQ (reference sequence). This CDR3 region has 14 residues. The ends lost 5 bases at V and 6 bases at J; junction bases unmatched: 4. The sequence was obtained from a female donor in good health and CMV-seropositive. Sequences were obtained from PBMCs. The chain employs TRBV7-9 and TRBJ1-6; 7 bases agree with TRBD1. The CDR3 DNA is TGTGCCAGCAGCCCGGGACAGTTTAATTCACCCCTCCACTTT. Translation: CASSPGQFNSPLHF.